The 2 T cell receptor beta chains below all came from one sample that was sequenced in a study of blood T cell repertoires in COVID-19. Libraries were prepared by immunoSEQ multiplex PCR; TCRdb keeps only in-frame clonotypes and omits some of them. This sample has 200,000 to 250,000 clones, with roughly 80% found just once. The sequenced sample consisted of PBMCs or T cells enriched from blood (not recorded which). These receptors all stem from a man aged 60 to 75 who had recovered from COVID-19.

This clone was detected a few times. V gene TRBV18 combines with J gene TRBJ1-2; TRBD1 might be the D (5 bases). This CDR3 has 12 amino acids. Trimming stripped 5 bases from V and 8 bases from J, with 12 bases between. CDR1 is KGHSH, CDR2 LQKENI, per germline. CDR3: CASSALREGYTF. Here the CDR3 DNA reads TGTGCCAGCTCAGCACTCAGGGAAGGCTACACCTTC.

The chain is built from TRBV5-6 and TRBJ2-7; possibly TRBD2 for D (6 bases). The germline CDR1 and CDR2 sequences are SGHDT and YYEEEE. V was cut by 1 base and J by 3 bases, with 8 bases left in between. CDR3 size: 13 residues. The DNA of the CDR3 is TGTGCCAGCAGCTTGACTAGCTTCTACGAGCAGTACTTC. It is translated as CASSLTSFYEQYF.